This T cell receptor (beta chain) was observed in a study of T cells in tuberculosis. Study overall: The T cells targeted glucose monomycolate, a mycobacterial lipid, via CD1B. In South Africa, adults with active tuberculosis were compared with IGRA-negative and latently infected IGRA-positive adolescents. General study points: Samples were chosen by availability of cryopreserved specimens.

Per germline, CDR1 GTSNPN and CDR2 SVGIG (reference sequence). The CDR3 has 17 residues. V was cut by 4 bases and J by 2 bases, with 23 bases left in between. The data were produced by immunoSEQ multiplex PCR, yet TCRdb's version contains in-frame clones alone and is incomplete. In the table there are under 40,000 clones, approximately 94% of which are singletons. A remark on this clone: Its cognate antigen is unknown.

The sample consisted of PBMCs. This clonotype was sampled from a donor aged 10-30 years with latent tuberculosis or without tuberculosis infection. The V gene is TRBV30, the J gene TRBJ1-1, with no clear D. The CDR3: CAWTGIAKGGYNTEAFF. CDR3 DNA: TGTGCCTGGACGGGAATCGCTAAAGGAGGGTACAACACTGAAGCTTTCTTT.